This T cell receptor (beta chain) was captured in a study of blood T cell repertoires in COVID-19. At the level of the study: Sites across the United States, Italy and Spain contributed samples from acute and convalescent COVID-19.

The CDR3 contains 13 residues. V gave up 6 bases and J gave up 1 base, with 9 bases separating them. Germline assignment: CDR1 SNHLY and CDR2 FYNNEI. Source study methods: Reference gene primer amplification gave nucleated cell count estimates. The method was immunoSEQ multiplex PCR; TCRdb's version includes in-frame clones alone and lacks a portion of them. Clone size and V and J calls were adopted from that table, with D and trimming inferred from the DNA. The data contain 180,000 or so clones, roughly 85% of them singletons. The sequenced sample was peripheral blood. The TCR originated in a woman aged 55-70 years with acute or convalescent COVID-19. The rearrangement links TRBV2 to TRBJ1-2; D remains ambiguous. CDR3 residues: CASSTQINYGYTF. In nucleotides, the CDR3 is TGTGCCAGCAGCACACAGATTAACTATGGCTACACCTTC.